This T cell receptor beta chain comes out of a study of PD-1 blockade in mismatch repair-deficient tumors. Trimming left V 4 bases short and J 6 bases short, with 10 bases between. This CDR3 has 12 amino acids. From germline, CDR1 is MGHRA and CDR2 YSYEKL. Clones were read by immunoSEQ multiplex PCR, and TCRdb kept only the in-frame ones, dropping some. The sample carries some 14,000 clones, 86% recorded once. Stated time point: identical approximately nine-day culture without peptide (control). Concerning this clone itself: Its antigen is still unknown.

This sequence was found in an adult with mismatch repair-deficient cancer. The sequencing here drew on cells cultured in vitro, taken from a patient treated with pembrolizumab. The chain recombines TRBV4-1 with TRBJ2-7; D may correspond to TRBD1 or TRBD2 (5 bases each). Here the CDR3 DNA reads TGCGCCAGCAGCCGGGACGGTTTCGAGCAGTACTTC. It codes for CASSRDGFEQYF.